The entry below gives a single T cell receptor (beta chain) sequence along with its context. Its antigen is unknown. The protocol attached unique molecular identifiers to individual cDNA molecules. TCRdb re-called the 5' RACE reads with MiXCR, one entry per CDR3 protein. The sample has about 24,000 distinct CDR3 sequences; 3% to 4% are singletons. This sample is part of a study of early T cells in non-severe SARS-CoV-2 infection. In the study overall: Sequencing input comprised bulk RNA from unsorted whole blood; chain pairing was not available. The study's findings and limits: Matching against VDJdb likely underestimated virus-specific expansions, favoring anti-spike CD8.

The CDR3 runs to 14 residues. Trimming took 5 bases from V and 0 from J; bases not matched to a gene: 7. Per germline, CDR1 DFQATT and CDR2 SNEGSKA (reference sequence). The chain has TRBV20-1 and TRBJ2-7, with 7 bases identical to TRBD1. Sequences were obtained from whole blood. This clonotype originated in an adult who was a healthcare worker with PCR-confirmed SARS-CoV-2 infection or an uninfected control (not recorded which). The CDR3 nucleotides are TGCAGTGCTGATAAACAGGGGAACTCCTACGAGCAGTACTTC. This codes for CSADKQGNSYEQYF.